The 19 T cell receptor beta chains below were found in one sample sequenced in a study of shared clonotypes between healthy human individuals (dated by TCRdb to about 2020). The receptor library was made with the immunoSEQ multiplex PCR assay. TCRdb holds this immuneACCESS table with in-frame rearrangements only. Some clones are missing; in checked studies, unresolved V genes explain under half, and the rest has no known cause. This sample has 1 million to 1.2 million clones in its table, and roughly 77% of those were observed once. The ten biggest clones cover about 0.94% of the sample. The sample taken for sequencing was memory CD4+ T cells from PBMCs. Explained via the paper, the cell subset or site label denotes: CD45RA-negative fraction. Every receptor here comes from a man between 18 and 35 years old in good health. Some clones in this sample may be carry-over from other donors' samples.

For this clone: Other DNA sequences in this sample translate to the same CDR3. CDR3 bases: TGTGCCAGCAGCTTGCCGGGTCCTAATGAAAAACTGTTTTTT. This sequence encodes CASSLPGPNEKLFF. V is TRBV5-5 and J is TRBJ1-4; D is uncertain. This CDR3 comprises 14 residues. V was clipped by 1 base and J by 3 bases, with 7 bases between them. CDR1 SGHKS and CDR2 YYEKEE come from the germline V gene (reference sequence).

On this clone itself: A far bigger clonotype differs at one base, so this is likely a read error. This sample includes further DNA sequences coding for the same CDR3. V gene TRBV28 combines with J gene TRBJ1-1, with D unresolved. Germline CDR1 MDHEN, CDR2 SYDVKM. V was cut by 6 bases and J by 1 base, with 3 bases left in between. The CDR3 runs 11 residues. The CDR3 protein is CASRTNTEAFF. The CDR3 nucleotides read TGTGCCAGCAGGACGAACACTGAAGCTTTCTTT. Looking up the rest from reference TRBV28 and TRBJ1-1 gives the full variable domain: DVKVTQSSRYLVKRTGEKVFLECVQDMDHENMFWYRQDPGLGLRLIYFSYDVKMKEKGDIPEGYSVSREKKERFSLILESASTNQTSMYLCASRTNTEAFFGQGTRLTVV.

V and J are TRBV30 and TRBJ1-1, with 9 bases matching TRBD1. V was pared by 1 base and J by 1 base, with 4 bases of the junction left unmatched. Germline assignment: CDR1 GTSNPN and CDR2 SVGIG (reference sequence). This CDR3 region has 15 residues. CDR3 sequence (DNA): TGTGCCTGGAGTGCCCCACAGGGGGCGAACACTGAAGCTTTCTTT. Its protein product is CAWSAPQGANTEAFF.

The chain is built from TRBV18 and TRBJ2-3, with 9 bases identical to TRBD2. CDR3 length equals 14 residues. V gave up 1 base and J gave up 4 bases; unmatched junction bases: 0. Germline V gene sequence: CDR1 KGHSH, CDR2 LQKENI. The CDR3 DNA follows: TGTGCCAGCTCACCACTAGCGGGAGCAGATACGCAGTATTTT. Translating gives CASSPLAGADTQYF.

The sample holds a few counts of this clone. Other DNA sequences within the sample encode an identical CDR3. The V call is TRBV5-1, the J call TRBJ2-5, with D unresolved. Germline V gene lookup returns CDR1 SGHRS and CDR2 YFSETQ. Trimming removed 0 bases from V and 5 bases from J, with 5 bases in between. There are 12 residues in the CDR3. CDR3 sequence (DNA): TGCGCCAGCAGCTTGGCCGGCGAGACCCAGTACTTC. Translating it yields CASSLAGETQYF.

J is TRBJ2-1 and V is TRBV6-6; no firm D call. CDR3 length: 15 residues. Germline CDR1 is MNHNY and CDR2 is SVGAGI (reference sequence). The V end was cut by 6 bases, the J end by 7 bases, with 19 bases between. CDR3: CASSATLVRVNEQFF. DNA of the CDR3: TGTGCCAGCAGCGCCACCTTAGTCCGGGTAAATGAGCAGTTCTTC.

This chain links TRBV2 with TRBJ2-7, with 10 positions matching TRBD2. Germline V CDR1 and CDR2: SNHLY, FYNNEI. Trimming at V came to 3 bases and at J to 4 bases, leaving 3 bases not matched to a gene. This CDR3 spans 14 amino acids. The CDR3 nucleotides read TGTGCCAGCAGTGAGCTAGCGGGAGTTTACGAGCAGTACTTC. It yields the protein CASSELAGVYEQYF.

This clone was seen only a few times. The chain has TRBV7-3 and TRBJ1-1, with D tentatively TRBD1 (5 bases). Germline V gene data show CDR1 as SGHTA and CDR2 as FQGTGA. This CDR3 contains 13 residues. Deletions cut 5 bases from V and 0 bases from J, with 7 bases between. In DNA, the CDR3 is TGTGCCAGCAGCATGACAGTGAACACTGAAGCTTTCTTT. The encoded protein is CASSMTVNTEAFF.

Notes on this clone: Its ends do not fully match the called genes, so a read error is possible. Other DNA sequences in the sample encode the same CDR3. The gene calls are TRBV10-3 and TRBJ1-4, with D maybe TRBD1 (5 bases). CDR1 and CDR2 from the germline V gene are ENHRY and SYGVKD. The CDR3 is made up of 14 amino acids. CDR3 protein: CAISTLPRGEKLFF. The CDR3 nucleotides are TGTGCCATCAGTACTCTACCTAGGGGTGAAAAACTATTTTTT.

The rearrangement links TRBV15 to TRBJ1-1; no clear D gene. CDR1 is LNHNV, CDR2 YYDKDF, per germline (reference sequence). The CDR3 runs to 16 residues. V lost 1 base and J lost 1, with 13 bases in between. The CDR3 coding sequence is TGTGCCACCAGCAGAGGTGGTAATGGAAAGAACACTGAAGCTTTCTTT. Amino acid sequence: CATSRGGNGKNTEAFF.

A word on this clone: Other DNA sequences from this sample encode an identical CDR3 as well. CDR3 sequence (DNA): TGCGCCAGCAGCTCACAGACCGACACTGAAGCTTTCTTT. Translation gives CASSSQTDTEAFF. The chain combines TRBV5-1 with TRBJ1-1, with D uncertain. The CDR3 has 13 amino acids. V gave up 3 bases and J gave up 3 bases, with 9 bases separating them. Looked up from germline, CDR1 is SGHRS and CDR2 is YFSETQ.

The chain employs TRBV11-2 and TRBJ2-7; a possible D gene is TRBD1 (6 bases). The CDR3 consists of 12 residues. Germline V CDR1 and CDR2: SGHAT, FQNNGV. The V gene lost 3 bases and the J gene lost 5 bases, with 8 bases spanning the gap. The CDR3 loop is CASSLWTDEQYF. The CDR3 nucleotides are TGTGCCAGCAGCTTGTGGACAGACGAGCAGTACTTC.

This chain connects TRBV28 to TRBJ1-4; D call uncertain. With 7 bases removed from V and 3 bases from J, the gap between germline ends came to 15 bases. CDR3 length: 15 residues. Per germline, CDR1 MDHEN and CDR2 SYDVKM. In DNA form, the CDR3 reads TGTGCCAGCACCTACCCTCAATTAGCTAATGAAAAACTGTTTTTT. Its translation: CASTYPQLANEKLFF. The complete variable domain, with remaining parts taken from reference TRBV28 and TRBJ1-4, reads DVKVTQSSRYLVKRTGEKVFLECVQDMDHENMFWYRQDPGLGLRLIYFSYDVKMKEKGDIPEGYSVSREKKERFSLILESASTNQTSMYLCASTYPQLANEKLFFGSGTQLSVL.

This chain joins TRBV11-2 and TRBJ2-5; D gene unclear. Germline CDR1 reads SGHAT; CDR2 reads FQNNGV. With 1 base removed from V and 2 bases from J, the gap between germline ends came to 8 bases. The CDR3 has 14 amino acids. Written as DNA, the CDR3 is TGTGCCAGCAGCTTAGTCCAGGCACAAGAGACCCAGTACTTC. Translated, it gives CASSLVQAQETQYF.

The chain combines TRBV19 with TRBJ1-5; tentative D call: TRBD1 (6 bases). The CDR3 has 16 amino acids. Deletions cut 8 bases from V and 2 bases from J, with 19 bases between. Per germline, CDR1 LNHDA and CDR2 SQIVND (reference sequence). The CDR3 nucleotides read TGTGCCAGTCAAAACGCAGGGGTGGGTGGCAATCAGCCCCAGCATTTT. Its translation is CASQNAGVGGNQPQHF.

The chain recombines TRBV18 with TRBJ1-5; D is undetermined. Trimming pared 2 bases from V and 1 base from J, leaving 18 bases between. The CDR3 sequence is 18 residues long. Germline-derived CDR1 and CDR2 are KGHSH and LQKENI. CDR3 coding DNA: TGTGCCAGCTCACCAACATTCACGTCTTGGGAGAGCAATCAGCCCCAGCATTTT. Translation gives CASSPTFTSWESNQPQHF. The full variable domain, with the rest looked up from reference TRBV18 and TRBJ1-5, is NAGVMQNPRHLVRRRGQEARLRCSPMKGHSHVYWYRQLPEEGLKFMVYLQKENIIDESGMPKERFSAEFPKEGPSILRIQQVVRGDSAAYFCASSPTFTSWESNQPQHFGDGTRLSIL.

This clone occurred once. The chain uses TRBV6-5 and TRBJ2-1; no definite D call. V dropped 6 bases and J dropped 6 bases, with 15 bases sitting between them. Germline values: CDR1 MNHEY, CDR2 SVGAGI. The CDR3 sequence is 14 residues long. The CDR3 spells CASRLSEAANEQFF. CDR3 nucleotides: TGTGCCAGCAGGCTATCTGAGGCTGCCAATGAGCAGTTCTTC.

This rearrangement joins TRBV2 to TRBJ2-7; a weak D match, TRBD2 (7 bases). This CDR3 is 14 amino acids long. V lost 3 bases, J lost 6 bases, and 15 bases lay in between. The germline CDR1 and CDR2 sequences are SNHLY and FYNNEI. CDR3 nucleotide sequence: TGTGCCAGCAGTGACGGGGGGCGGCCGAGCGAGCAGTACTTC. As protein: CASSDGGRPSEQYF.

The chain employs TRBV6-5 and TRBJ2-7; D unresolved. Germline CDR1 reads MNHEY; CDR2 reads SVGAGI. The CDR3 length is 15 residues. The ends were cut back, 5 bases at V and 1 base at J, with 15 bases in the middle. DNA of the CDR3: TGTGCCAGCAGTCCCTCCCTTTCTGTTTCCTACGAGCAGTACTTC. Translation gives CASSPSLSVSYEQYF.